Below are 8 T cell receptor beta chains sequenced from a single sample in a study of blood T cell repertoires in COVID-19. Sequencing was performed with immunoSEQ multiplex PCR; in TCRdb, only in-frame clones are kept and a portion is missing. The profile shows about 240,000 clones, just under 85% of them singletons. Sequencing was carried out using peripheral blood. The receptors shown here come from a woman over 75 with acute or convalescent COVID-19.

V usage is TRBV20-1 and J usage is TRBJ2-3; 8 bases align to TRBD2. The CDR3 spans 14 residues. The germline V gene has CDR1 DFQATT and CDR2 SNEGSKA (reference sequence). V trimming: 3 bases; J trimming: 1 base; junction bases outside the gene matches: 3. The CDR3 nucleotides are TGCAGTGCTAGTTCGGGGGGGGGCACAGATACGCAGTATTTT. Its translation is CSASSGGGTDTQYF.

The chain employs TRBV9 and TRBJ1-1; D perhaps matches TRBD1 (6 bases). The CDR3 spans 16 residues. Germline assignment: CDR1 SGDLS and CDR2 YYNGEE. V was clipped by 4 bases and J by 3 bases, with 19 bases between them. The CDR3 sequence is CASSSGQLVGYTEAFF. Written as DNA, the CDR3 is TGTGCCAGCAGCTCCGGACAGTTGGTCGGGTACACTGAAGCTTTCTTT.

The CDR3 region is CASSSRTDSPLHF. Here the CDR3 DNA reads TGTGCCAGCAGTTCCAGGACAGATTCACCCCTCCACTTT. The V gene is TRBV12-3 or TRBV12-4, the J gene TRBJ1-6, with D maybe TRBD1 (6 bases). The CDR3 totals 13 residues. Trimming removed 4 bases at V and 8 bases at J, with 9 bases between.

The chain has TRBV30 and TRBJ1-2, with D perhaps matching TRBD1 (6 bases). Germline V CDR1 and CDR2: GTSNPN, SVGIG (reference sequence). V was clipped by 1 base and J by 6 bases, with 15 bases between them. CDR3 length: 14 residues. Here the CDR3 reads CAWSGGQGYDGYTF. CDR3 nucleotide sequence: TGTGCCTGGAGTGGGGGACAAGGGTACGATGGCTACACCTTC.

This chain joins TRBV6-6 and TRBJ1-5; TRBD1 matches at 9 bases. Trimming removed 5 bases from V and 7 bases from J; junction bases left unmatched: 3. The CDR3 has 13 residues. Germline CDR1 reads MNHNY; CDR2 reads SVGAGI (reference sequence). The CDR3 is CASSPGQGQPQHF. As DNA, the CDR3 is TGTGCCAGCAGTCCGGGACAGGGACAGCCCCAGCATTTT.

The chain recombines TRBV5-4 with TRBJ2-3; 8 bases map to TRBD2. The CDR3 runs 16 residues. The ends lost 0 bases at V and 6 bases at J; junction bases unmatched: 9. In germline, CDR1 is SGHNT, CDR2 YYREEE (reference sequence). The CDR3 nucleotides read TGTGCCAGCAGCTTGGCCTCCGGGGGGGCCGTGGATACGCAGTATTTT. Residues: CASSLASGGAVDTQYF.

The rearrangement joins TRBV28 to TRBJ1-2, with a possible D match to TRBD1 (6 bases). The V end was cut by 8 bases, the J end by 7 bases, with 20 bases between. The CDR3 has 14 amino acids. CDR1 and CDR2 from the germline V gene are MDHEN and SYDVKM. CDR3 sequence: CASFNHRVMGGYTF. The CDR3 nucleotides read TGTGCCAGCTTTAACCACAGGGTAATGGGTGGCTACACCTTC.

The chain carries TRBV4-1 and TRBJ1-1; TRBD1 might be the D (5 bases). Trimming shortened V by 0 bases and J by 6 bases, and 17 bases separated the two germline ends. In germline, CDR1 is MGHRA, CDR2 YSYEKL. The CDR3 consists of 16 residues. The CDR3 here is CASSQDPGGGKPEAFF. The CDR3 DNA reads TGCGCCAGCAGCCAAGATCCGGGGGGGGGTAAACCTGAAGCTTTCTTT.